This T cell receptor (beta chain) was captured by sequencing in a study of beta chain features in type 1 diabetes. The overall study: Over all samples combined, about 99,000,000 sorted cells were examined. Study results and limitations: TCRB repertoires of naive, central memory and Treg cells appeared more similar among patients than among healthy donors. Type 1 diabetes patients showed fewer insertions and more deletions at VDJ junctions. Type 1 diabetes patients had TCRB CDR3s that were shorter (moderately but significantly so) in all four CD4+ subsets.

About this clone: The antigen remains unidentified.

Expressed TCRB transcripts were sequenced because the entire RNA isolate underwent reverse transcription. Measured with immunoSEQ multiplex PCR; TCRdb has only the in-frame clones, and not every one. The data hold approximately 140,000 clones, with roughly 7.2% observed a single time. Germline V gene data show CDR1 as MNHNS and CDR2 as SASEGT. The CDR3 runs to 14 residues. Trimming removed 5 bases from V and 6 bases from J; junction bases left unmatched: 9. The origin of this receptor is a woman in her 30s in good health. V usage is TRBV6-1 and J usage is TRBJ2-7; 8 bases match TRBD1. Material: central memory CD4+ T cells from blood. The CDR3 DNA is TGTGCCAGCAGTTCATGGCAGGGGGCGTTCGAGCAGTACTTC. Protein: CASSSWQGAFEQYF.